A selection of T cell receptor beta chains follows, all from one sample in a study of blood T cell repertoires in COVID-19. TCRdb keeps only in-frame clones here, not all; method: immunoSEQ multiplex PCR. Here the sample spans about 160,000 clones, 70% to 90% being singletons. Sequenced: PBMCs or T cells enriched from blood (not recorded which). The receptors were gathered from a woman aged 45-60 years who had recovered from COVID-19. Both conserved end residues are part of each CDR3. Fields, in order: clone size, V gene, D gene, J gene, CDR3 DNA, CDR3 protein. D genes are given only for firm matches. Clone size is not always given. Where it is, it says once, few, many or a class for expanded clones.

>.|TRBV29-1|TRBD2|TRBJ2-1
TGCAGCGTTGAAGGCGGGGGACCCTCCTACAATGAGCAGTTCTTC
CSVEGGGPSYNEQFF
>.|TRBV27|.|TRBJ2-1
TGTGCCAGCAGGATCGCTCTCAGGGAACCCTACAATGAGCAGTTCTTC
CASRIALREPYNEQFF
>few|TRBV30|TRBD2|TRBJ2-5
TGTGCCTGGAGTGTCCTAGCGGGGGAAGAGACCCAGTACTTC
CAWSVLAGEETQYF
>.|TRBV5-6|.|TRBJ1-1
TGTGCCAGCAGCTTGATGGGCTTTCGAAACACTGAAGCTTTCTTT
CASSLMGFRNTEAFF
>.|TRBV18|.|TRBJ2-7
TGTGCCAGCTCACCTGGCAGTTACGAGCAGTACTTC
CASSPGSYEQYF
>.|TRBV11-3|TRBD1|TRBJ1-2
TGTGCCAGCAGCTTAGCAGGGGGAAGCTATGGCTACACCTTC
CASSLAGGSYGYTF
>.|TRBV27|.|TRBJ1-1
TGTGCCAGCTTCGAGGGAACTGAAGCTTTCTTT
CASFEGTEAFF
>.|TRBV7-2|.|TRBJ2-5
TGTGCCAGCAGTTACAGGGTAGAGACCCAGTACTTC
CASSYRVETQYF
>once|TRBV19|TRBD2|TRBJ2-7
TGTGCCAGTAGTGGGGGACTATCAACGTACGAGCAGTACTTC
CASSGGLSTYEQYF
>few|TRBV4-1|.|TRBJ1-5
TGCGCCAGCAGCCAAGATTTAATAACTCCTCTGAAGAATAGCAATCAGCCCCAGCATTTT
CASSQDLITPLKNSNQPQHF
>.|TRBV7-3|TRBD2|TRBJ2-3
TGTGCCAGCAGCTACTCGAGCGGGGGGGAGACGCAGTATTTT
CASSYSSGGETQYF
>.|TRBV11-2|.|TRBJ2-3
TGTGCCAGCAGCCCCGCCTACTCCACAGATACGCAGTATTTT
CASSPAYSTDTQYF
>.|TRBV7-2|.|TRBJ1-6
TGTGCCAGCAAGGAGAGCTCCTATAATTCACCCCTCCACTTT
CASKESSYNSPLHF
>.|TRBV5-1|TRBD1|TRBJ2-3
TGCGCCAGCAGCTGGACAGGAGAAGATACGCAGTATTTT
CASSWTGEDTQYF
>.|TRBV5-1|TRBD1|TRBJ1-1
TGCGCCAGCAGCTTGGACGGACAGGGCCTGAACACTGAAGCTTTCTTT
CASSLDGQGLNTEAFF
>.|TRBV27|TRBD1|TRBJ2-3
TGTGCCAGCAGTTTAGCGGGACAGGGGATAGATACGCAGTATTTT
CASSLAGQGIDTQYF
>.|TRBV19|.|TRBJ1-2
TGTGCCAGTAGTCCCCACCTAACCTCGGGCTATGGCTACACCTTC
CASSPHLTSGYGYTF
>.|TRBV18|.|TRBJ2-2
TGTGCCAGCTCACCAGGGAGGCCCAACACCGGGGAGCTGTTTTTT
CASSPGRPNTGELFF
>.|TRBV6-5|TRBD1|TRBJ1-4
TGTGCCAGCCAGTGGGCAGGGGGCGAGGAAAAACTGTTTTTT
CASQWAGGEEKLFF
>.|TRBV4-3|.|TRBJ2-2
TGCGCCAGCAGCCAAGATTGGCAGGGGAACACCGGGGAGCTGTTTTTT
CASSQDWQGNTGELFF
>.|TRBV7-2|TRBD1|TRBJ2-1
TGTGCCAGCAGCTTACCCGGGACAGACTACAATGAGCAGTTCTTC
CASSLPGTDYNEQFF
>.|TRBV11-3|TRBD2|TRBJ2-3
TGTGCCAGCAGCGCCCGCCCGACTAGCGGGGGCACAGATACGCAGTATTTT
CASSARPTSGGTDTQYF
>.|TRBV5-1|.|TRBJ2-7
TGCGCCAGCAGCTTAGCCTCCTACGAGCAGTACTTC
CASSLASYEQYF
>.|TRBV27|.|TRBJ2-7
TGTGCCAGCAGTTTCAGGAGGGCCGTAGACGAGCAGTACTTC
CASSFRRAVDEQYF
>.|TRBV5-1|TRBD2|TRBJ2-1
TGCGCCAGCAGCCTGACTAGCGGGGGGGCCAATGAGCAGTTCTTC
CASSLTSGGANEQFF
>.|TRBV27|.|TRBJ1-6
TGTGCCAGCGGTCGATCCGGGAGCTCCTATAATTCACCCCTCCACTTT
CASGRSGSSYNSPLHF
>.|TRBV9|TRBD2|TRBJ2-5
TGTGCCAGCGGTCGGACTAGCGGGGTTTCACAAGAGACCCAGTACTTC
CASGRTSGVSQETQYF
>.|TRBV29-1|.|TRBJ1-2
TGCAGCGTTACCCCGACAGGAGCTAACTATGGCTACACCTTC
CSVTPTGANYGYTF
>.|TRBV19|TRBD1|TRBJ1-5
TGTGCCAGTTCCCGCCCCGATACAGGGGATCAGCCCCAGCATTTT
CASSRPDTGDQPQHF
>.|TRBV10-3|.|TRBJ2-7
TGTGCCATCAGACGCGACACAGGGCTCCGTGTCGAGCAGTACTTC
CAIRRDTGLRVEQYF
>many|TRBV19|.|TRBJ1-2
TGTGCCAGTAGTCCCGACATCTATGGCTACACCTTC
CASSPDIYGYTF
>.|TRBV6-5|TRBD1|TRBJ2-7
TGTGCCAGCACACCGACAGGGGGCCGCGAGCAGTACTTC
CASTPTGGREQYF
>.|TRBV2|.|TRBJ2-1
TGTGCCAGCAGTGAAGAGGGCAGGGGGGACAATGAGCAGTTCTTC
CASSEEGRGDNEQFF
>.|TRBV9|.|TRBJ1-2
TGTGCCAGCAGCGTAGTGCCCGTAGTCTATGGCTACACCTTC
CASSVVPVVYGYTF
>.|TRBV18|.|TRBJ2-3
TGTGCCAGCTCACCATTGGTAGCCCTCACAGATACGCAGTATTTT
CASSPLVALTDTQYF
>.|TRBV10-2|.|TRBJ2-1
TGCGCCAGCAGTGTAGGGACTCCCGGCAATGAGCAGTTCTTC
CASSVGTPGNEQFF
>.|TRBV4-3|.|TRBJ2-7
TGCGCCAGCAGCCAATACCCACAGATGTCCTACGAGCAGTACTTC
CASSQYPQMSYEQYF
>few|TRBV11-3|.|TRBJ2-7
TGTGCCAGCAGCCCCACAGGGTACGAGCAGTACTTC
CASSPTGYEQYF
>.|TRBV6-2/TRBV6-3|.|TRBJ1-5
TGTGCCAGCAGTTACTCGAGACTGCTACCGAGGGGCAATCAGCCCCAGCATTTT
CASSYSRLLPRGNQPQHF
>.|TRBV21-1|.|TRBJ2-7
TGTGCCAGCAGCAAAGCACCAACCCGCGGGACTCCCGAGGGCGAGCAGTACTTC
CASSKAPTRGTPEGEQYF